Listed below are T cell receptor beta chains from one sample, sequenced in a study of response to subunit inactivated influenza vaccine. TCRdb reprocessed the RT-PCR reads via MiXCR and lists one record per CDR3 protein. The sample has hundreds of thousands of distinct CDR3 sequences, 11% to 15% seen once. Sequenced material: PBMCs from blood, taken around 15 days before vaccination. These receptor sequences come from a man aged 50 to 59 who received an inactivated influenza vaccine. CDR3s include the opening cysteine and the closing phenylalanine or tryptophan. The D gene is left open where the match is weak. Size values are once, few and many counts, or a class for expanded clones, and some rows have none.

v_gene	j_gene	abundance	d_gene	CDR3aa	CDR3nt
TRBV5-5	TRBJ1-6	many	-	CASSRQGTGDNSPLHF	TGTGCCAGCAGCCGTCAGGGGACGGGAGATAATTCACCCCTCCACTTT
TRBV6-2/TRBV6-3	TRBJ2-1	-	TRBD2	CASSYTSGRTYNEQFF	TGTGCCAGCAGTTATACCAGCGGGAGAACCTACAATGAGCAGTTCTTC
TRBV4-1	TRBJ1-6	-	TRBD1	CASSQAGTEYNSPLHF	TGCGCCAGCAGCCAGGCTGGGACAGAGTATAATTCACCCCTCCACTTT
TRBV9	TRBJ1-1	many	-	CASSGTGGSEAFF	TGTGCCAGCAGCGGGACCGGGGGGAGTGAAGCTTTCTTT
TRBV6-5	TRBJ2-7	few	-	CASSYSWTEGEQYF	TGTGCCAGCAGTTACTCATGGACAGAAGGCGAGCAGTACTTC
TRBV12-3/TRBV12-4	TRBJ1-1	few	-	CASSLGILGAFF	TGTGCCAGCAGTTTAGGGATACTCGGAGCTTTCTTT
TRBV28	TRBJ2-1	-	-	CASGLTGNNEQFF	TGTGCCTCCGGGCTGACTGGAAACAATGAGCAGTTCTTC
TRBV5-5	TRBJ2-7	few	-	CASSLVGLTYEQYF	TGTGCCAGCAGCTTGGTCGGTTTAACCTACGAGCAGTACTTC
TRBV6-1	TRBJ2-1	-	-	CASSEVGVDEQFF	TGTGCCAGCAGTGAAGTAGGGGTAGATGAGCAGTTCTTC
TRBV30	TRBJ2-5	-	-	CAWSFGRASGETQYF	TGTGCCTGGAGTTTCGGCAGGGCGTCGGGAGAGACCCAGTACTTC
TRBV7-2	TRBJ2-3	few	TRBD2	CASSPLGGELTQYF	TGTGCCAGCAGCCCGCTCGGGGGGGAGCTTACGCAGTATTTT
TRBV19	TRBJ1-1	few	-	CASSIFKVSAHGTEAFF	TGTGCCAGTAGTATCTTTAAGGTTTCAGCTCATGGAACTGAAGCTTTCTTT
TRBV28	TRBJ2-2	-	TRBD2	CASSFLVTSGSSFGGELFF	TGTGCCAGCAGTTTCCTAGTAACTAGCGGGAGTTCCTTTGGCGGGGAGCTGTTTTTT
TRBV28	TRBJ2-7	few	-	CASRAYEQYF	TGTGCCAGCAGGGCCTACGAGCAGTACTTC
TRBV9	TRBJ2-1	-	-	CASSVDMEQFF	TGTGCCAGCAGCGTAGATATGGAGCAGTTCTTC